The clone carrying this TCR beta chain showed up just a few times. This sample is drawn from a study of T-cell memory formation after mild COVID-19. Trimming removed 0 bases from V and 2 bases from J, with 5 bases in between. This CDR3 spans 13 amino acids. MiXCR, run by TCRdb on the 5' RACE reads, gives a single entry per CDR3 protein. Seen here are about 260,000 distinct CDR3 sequences, 8.2% observed once, and the top ten hold about 22%. J is TRBJ2-7 and V is TRBV12-3 or TRBV12-4; unclear D gene. The sequence derives from a man in his late teens or twenties who had mild COVID-19 (a few samples of this study predate the infection). Cell type and time point are not known. The sample consisted of PBMCs or a T cell subset sorted from them (not recorded which). The CDR3 region is CASSLALPYEQYF. CDR3 sequence (DNA): TGTGCCAGCAGTTTAGCGCTCCCCTACGAGCAGTACTTC.